A selection of T cell receptor beta chains follows, all from one sample in a study of cytomegalovirus exposure and HLA in healthy donors. The protocol was immunoSEQ multiplex PCR, while the TCRdb copy is restricted to in-frame clones and leaves out a portion. The listing records around 130,000 clones. Input material: PBMCs. The receptors originated from a woman aged 40 to 50 in good health and CMV-seronegative. The CDR3 runs from the conserved cysteine through the conserved F or W. The D gene is left open where the match is weak.

TRBJ1-6 TRBD1 TRBV2 CASVGQVGSPLHF TGTGCCAGCGTGGGACAGGTGGGTTCACCCCTCCACTTT
TRBJ1-2 . TRBV7-2 CASSLGRGNYGYTF TGTGCCAGCAGCTTAGGGCGGGGAAACTATGGCTACACCTTC
TRBJ1-3 TRBD1 TRBV7-6 CASSLRQGNSGNTIYF TGTGCCAGCAGCCTCCGACAGGGGAACTCTGGAAACACCATATATTTT
TRBJ1-2 TRBD1 TRBV20-1 CSAPDRVGYTF TGCAGTGCCCCGGACAGGGTTGGCTACACCTTC
TRBJ2-7 TRBD1 TRBV9 CASSQGQGSYEQYF TGTGCCAGCAGCCAAGGACAGGGGTCCTACGAGCAGTACTTC
TRBJ2-2 . TRBV7-8 CASRYHRAGELFF TGTGCCAGCAGGTACCACAGGGCCGGGGAGCTGTTTTTT
TRBJ1-4 . TRBV7-2 CASSLGPQGVNEKLFF TGTGCCAGCAGCTTAGGCCCCCAGGGCGTTAATGAAAAACTGTTTTTT
TRBJ1-5 . TRBV10-3 CAFRGSWQPQHF TGTGCCTTCCGGGGGTCCTGGCAGCCCCAGCATTTT
TRBJ2-3 TRBD2 TRBV5-1 CASSFERGGDTQYF TGCGCCAGCAGCTTCGAGCGGGGGGGAGATACGCAGTATTTT
TRBJ1-2 . TRBV19 CASSIDKTRAEYGYTF TGTGCCAGTAGTATAGACAAGACGAGGGCTGAATATGGCTACACCTTC
TRBJ2-2 . TRBV4-2 CASSQDRAGAGTGELFF TGTGCCAGCAGCCAAGATCGGGCAGGGGCTGGAACCGGGGAGCTGTTTTTT
TRBJ2-3 . TRBV19 CASSPRTDTQYF TGTGCCAGTAGTCCTAGAACAGATACGCAGTATTTT
TRBJ2-7 . TRBV6-5 CASARDGGYEQYF TGTGCCAGCGCCCGGGATGGAGGTTACGAGCAGTACTTC
TRBJ1-2 TRBD1 TRBV7-2 CASSPGTGDSGYTF TGTGCCAGCAGCCCTGGGACAGGGGACTCTGGCTACACCTTC
TRBJ1-2 TRBD1 TRBV6-6 CASSSRRTGYGYTF TGTGCCAGCAGTTCTCGCCGGACAGGCTATGGCTACACCTTC
TRBJ2-3 TRBD2 TRBV5-4 CASSLEPLAGGSDTQYF TGTGCCAGCAGCTTGGAACCTCTAGCGGGGGGGTCAGATACGCAGTATTTT
TRBJ2-7 TRBD1 TRBV18 CASSQPDRAYEQYF TGTGCCAGCTCACAGCCCGACAGGGCCTACGAGCAGTACTTC
TRBJ1-3 . TRBV7-2 CASSFQGYGNTIYF TGTGCCAGCAGCTTCCAGGGGTACGGAAACACCATATATTTT
TRBJ2-6 . TRBV9 CASSADTPGANVLTF TGTGCCAGCAGCGCGGACACCCCGGGGGCCAACGTCCTGACTTTC
TRBJ2-1 TRBD2 TRBV7-9 CASSPDSSGGASYNEQFF TGTGCCAGCAGCCCAGATTCTAGCGGGGGGGCCTCCTACAATGAGCAGTTCTTC
TRBJ2-2 . TRBV10-3 CAISGSVGVQDTGELFF TGTGCCATCAGTGGATCAGTAGGGGTTCAAGACACCGGGGAGCTGTTTTTT
TRBJ1-1 TRBD1 TRBV4-2 CASSQEILGTGGLRNTEAFF TGTGCCAGCAGCCAAGAAATCCTCGGGACAGGGGGTCTACGGAACACTGAAGCTTTCTTT
TRBJ1-1 . TRBV6-1 CASSDLQGRTEAFF TGTGCCAGCAGTGACCTACAGGGAAGAACTGAAGCTTTCTTT
TRBJ2-3 TRBD2 TRBV19 CASKPGTSGGPQYF TGTGCCAGTAAACCCGGGACTAGCGGGGGCCCGCAGTATTTT
TRBJ2-2 TRBD2 TRBV7-2 CASSLRWLAGGKSAGELFF TGTGCCAGCAGCTTAAGGTGGCTAGCGGGGGGGAAGTCTGCCGGGGAGCTGTTTTTT
TRBJ1-2 . TRBV4-3 CASSQDSRGQNSYGYTF TGCGCCAGCAGCCAAGATTCTCGAGGACAGAACTCCTATGGCTACACCTTC
TRBJ2-5 . TRBV18 CASSPTGETQYF TGTGCCAGCTCACCTACAGGAGAGACCCAGTACTTC
TRBJ2-3 TRBD2 TRBV4-3 CASSPDGLDPDTQYF TGCGCCAGCAGCCCGGACGGACTAGATCCAGATACGCAGTATTTT
TRBJ1-5 . TRBV4-1 CASSQGQGINSNQPQHF TGCGCCAGCAGCCAAGGTCAGGGGATTAATAGCAATCAGCCCCAGCATTTT
TRBJ1-3 . TRBV19 CASRPRVISGNTIYF TGTGCCAGTAGGCCCAGGGTCATCTCTGGAAACACCATATATTTT
TRBJ2-7 TRBD1 TRBV18 CASAEQGSSYEQYF TGTGCCAGCGCCGAACAGGGGAGCTCCTACGAGCAGTACTTC
TRBJ1-1 . TRBV10-3 CAISEPSRGSVNTEAFF TGTGCCATCAGTGAGCCAAGTAGGGGCTCGGTGAACACTGAAGCTTTCTTT
TRBJ1-2 TRBD1 TRBV6-4 CASSEQGAGYGYTF TGTGCCAGCAGCGAACAGGGGGCAGGCTATGGCTACACCTTC
TRBJ1-2 . TRBV5-4 CASSSEGVGYTF TGTGCCAGCAGTTCGGAGGGAGTCGGCTACACCTTC
TRBJ2-3 TRBD2 TRBV7-9 CASSTGTSEYTDTQYF TGTGCCAGCAGTACCGGGACTAGCGAATACACAGATACGCAGTATTTT